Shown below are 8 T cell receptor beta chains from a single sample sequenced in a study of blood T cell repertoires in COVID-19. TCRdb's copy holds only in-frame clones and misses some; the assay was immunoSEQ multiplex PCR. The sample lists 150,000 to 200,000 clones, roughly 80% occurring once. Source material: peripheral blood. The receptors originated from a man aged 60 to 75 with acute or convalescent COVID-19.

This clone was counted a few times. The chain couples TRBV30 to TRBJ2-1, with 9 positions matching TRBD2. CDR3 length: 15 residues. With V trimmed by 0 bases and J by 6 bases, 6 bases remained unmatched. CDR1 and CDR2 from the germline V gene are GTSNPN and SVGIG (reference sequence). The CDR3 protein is CAWSVLEREVNEQFF. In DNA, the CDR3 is TGTGCCTGGAGTGTACTCGAGCGGGAGGTCAATGAGCAGTTCTTC.

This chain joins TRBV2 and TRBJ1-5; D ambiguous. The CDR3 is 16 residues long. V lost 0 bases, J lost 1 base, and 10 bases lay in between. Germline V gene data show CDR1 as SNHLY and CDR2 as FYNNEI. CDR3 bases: TGTGCCAGCAGTGAAGCGCTTCGGGGAAGCAATCAGCCCCAGCATTTT. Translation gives CASSEALRGSNQPQHF.

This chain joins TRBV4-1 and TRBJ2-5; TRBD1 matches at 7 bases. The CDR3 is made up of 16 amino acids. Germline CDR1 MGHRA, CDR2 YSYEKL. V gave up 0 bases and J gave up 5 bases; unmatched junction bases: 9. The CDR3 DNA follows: TGCGCCAGCAGCCAAGACCCCGCAGGGGGTACGGAGACCCAGTACTTC. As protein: CASSQDPAGGTETQYF.

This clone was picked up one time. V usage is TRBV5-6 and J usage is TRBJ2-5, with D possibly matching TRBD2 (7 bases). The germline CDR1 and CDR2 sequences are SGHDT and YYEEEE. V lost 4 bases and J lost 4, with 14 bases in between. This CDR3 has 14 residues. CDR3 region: CASSVKGGLETQYF. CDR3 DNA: TGTGCCAGCAGCGTGAAGGGGGGGCTAGAGACCCAGTACTTC.

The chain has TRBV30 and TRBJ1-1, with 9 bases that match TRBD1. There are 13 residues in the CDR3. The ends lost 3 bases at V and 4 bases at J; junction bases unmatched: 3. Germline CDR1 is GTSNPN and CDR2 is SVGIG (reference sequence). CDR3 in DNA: TGTGCCTGGAGGCGACAGGGGGTCACTGAAGCTTTCTTT. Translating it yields CAWRRQGVTEAFF. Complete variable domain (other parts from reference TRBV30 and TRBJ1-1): SQTIHQWPATLVQPVGSPLSLECTVEGTSNPNLYWYRQAAGRGLQLLFYSVGIGQISSEVPQNLSASRPQDRQFILSSKKLLLSDSGFYLCAWRRQGVTEAFFGQGTRLTVV.

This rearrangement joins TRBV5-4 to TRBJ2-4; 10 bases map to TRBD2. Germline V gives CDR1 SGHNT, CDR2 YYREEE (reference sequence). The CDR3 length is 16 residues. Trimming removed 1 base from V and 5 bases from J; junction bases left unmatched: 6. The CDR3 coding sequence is TGTGCCAGCAGCTTGAGGAGGCTAGCGGGGGAAAACATTCAGTACTTC. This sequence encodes CASSLRRLAGENIQYF.

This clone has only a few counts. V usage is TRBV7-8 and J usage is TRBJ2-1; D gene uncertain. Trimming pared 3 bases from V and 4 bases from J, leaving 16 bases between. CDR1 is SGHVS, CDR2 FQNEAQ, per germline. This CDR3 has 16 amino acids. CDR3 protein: CASSFSAANRYNEQFF. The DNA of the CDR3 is TGTGCCAGCAGCTTCTCGGCAGCGAATAGGTACAATGAGCAGTTCTTC.

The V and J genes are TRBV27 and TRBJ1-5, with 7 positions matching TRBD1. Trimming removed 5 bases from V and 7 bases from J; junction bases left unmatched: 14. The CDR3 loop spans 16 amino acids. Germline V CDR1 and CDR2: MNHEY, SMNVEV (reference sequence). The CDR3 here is CASSPTPTGWGQPQHF. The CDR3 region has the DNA TGTGCCAGCAGTCCTACTCCGACAGGGTGGGGGCAGCCCCAGCATTTT.